This is a list of T cell receptor beta chains from one sample in a study of cytomegalovirus exposure and HLA in healthy donors. Sequencing used immunoSEQ multiplex PCR; TCRdb keeps in-frame clones, though not all of them. The sample records 150,000 to 200,000 clones, roughly 87% being singletons. The sequenced sample was PBMCs. These receptors came from a girl less than two years old in good health and CMV-seronegative. CDR3s include the opening cysteine and the closing phenylalanine or tryptophan. A D gene is named only where the DNA matches it firmly. Some rows have no size entry. The others give once, few or many, or a class for an expanded clone.

>TRBJ1-2|14|.|TRBV2|.
CASAGTTSDYGYTF
TGTGCCAGCGCCGGGACAACCTCAGACTATGGCTACACCTTC
>TRBJ1-2|13|TRBD1|TRBV6-5|.
CASSTGTGYGYTF
TGTGCCAGCAGTACCGGGACAGGCTATGGCTACACCTTC
>TRBJ2-5|16|.|TRBV5-5|.
CASSLAKEGVQETQYF
TGTGCCAGCAGCTTGGCCAAGGAAGGGGTCCAAGAGACCCAGTACTTC
>TRBJ1-1|15|.|TRBV5-1|.
CASSLDYPGNTEAFF
TGCGCCAGCAGCTTGGATTATCCGGGGAACACTGAAGCTTTCTTT
>TRBJ1-1|14|TRBD1|TRBV7-2|once
CASSPGQMNTEAFF
TGTGCCAGCAGCCCGGGACAGATGAACACTGAAGCTTTCTTT
>TRBJ2-7|16|TRBD2|TRBV5-1|.
CASSPGLAGDLYEQYF
TGCGCCAGCAGCCCCGGACTAGCGGGAGATTTATACGAGCAGTACTTC
>TRBJ1-1|14|TRBD1|TRBV27|.
CASSLQGARTEAFF
TGTGCCAGCAGTTTACAGGGGGCGCGGACTGAAGCTTTCTTT
>TRBJ2-7|15|.|TRBV27|.
CASSLRGRGLYEQYF
TGTGCCAGCAGTTTACGGGGGAGAGGGCTCTACGAGCAGTACTTC
>TRBJ1-5|12|.|TRBV7-9|.
CASSTGGQPQHF
TGTGCCAGCAGCACGGGAGGTCAGCCCCAGCATTTT
>TRBJ2-2|18|TRBD1|TRBV4-1|.
CASSHPATGTGNTGELFF
TGCGCCAGCAGCCATCCCGCAACCGGGACAGGGAACACCGGGGAGCTGTTTTTT
>TRBJ1-3|14|.|TRBV30|.
CAWNADNSGNTIYF
TGTGCCTGGAATGCTGACAACTCTGGAAACACCATATATTTT
>TRBJ2-3|13|.|TRBV29-1|once
CSVAVQGTDTQYF
TGCAGCGTTGCGGTCCAGGGCACAGATACGCAGTATTTT
>TRBJ2-7|17|TRBD2|TRBV5-6|few
CASSLDPRTSGSGRQYF
TGTGCCAGCAGCCTCGACCCACGGACTAGCGGGAGTGGACGGCAGTACTTC
>TRBJ2-7|15|TRBD1|TRBV7-9|few
CASSPPGQGRGEQYF
TGTGCCAGCAGCCCACCGGGACAGGGACGAGGCGAGCAGTACTTC
>TRBJ2-6|13|.|TRBV10-1|.
CASSGSGANVLTF
TGCGCCAGCAGCGGGTCTGGGGCCAACGTCCTGACTTTC
>TRBJ2-7|16|TRBD2|TRBV19|.
CASSLRGLPNPYEQYF
TGTGCCAGTAGTTTGCGGGGACTACCAAACCCCTACGAGCAGTACTTC
>TRBJ2-1|18|TRBD2|TRBV7-9|.
CASSLGLAGGFSYNEQFF
TGTGCCAGCAGCTTAGGGCTAGCGGGGGGCTTTTCCTACAATGAGCAGTTCTTC
>TRBJ2-7|14|TRBD1|TRBV9|.
CASSAGTGHYEQYF
TGTGCCAGCAGCGCCGGGACAGGCCACTACGAGCAGTACTTC
>TRBJ1-4|14|.|TRBV30|few
CAWSYGQGGEKLFF
TGTGCCTGGAGTTATGGGCAGGGAGGTGAAAAACTGTTTTTT
>TRBJ1-2|13|.|TRBV5-4|few
CASSLSGVRGYTF
TGTGCCAGCAGCTTATCGGGGGTCCGGGGCTACACCTTC
>TRBJ2-2|15|TRBD2|TRBV7-2|.
CASSTLAGPAGELFF
TGTGCCAGCAGCACACTAGCGGGACCGGCCGGGGAGCTGTTTTTT
>TRBJ1-1|14|TRBD1|TRBV7-2|.
CASSGTGVGTEAFF
TGTGCCAGCAGCGGAACAGGGGTGGGAACTGAAGCTTTCTTT
>TRBJ2-7|14|TRBD2|TRBV5-6|few
CASSLDLAGDEQYF
TGTGCCAGCAGCTTGGACCTAGCGGGGGACGAGCAGTACTTC
>TRBJ2-1|16|.|TRBV4-1|.
CASSQEIASVNNEQFF
TGCGCCAGCAGCCAGGAAATCGCTAGCGTTAACAATGAGCAGTTCTTC
>TRBJ2-1|13|.|TRBV5-6|.
CASNRAGSNEQFF
TGTGCCAGCAACCGAGCGGGTTCGAATGAGCAGTTCTTC
>TRBJ2-2|14|.|TRBV18|.
CASSAGSYGGELFF
TGTGCCAGCTCGGCCGGGTCCTATGGCGGGGAGCTGTTTTTT
>TRBJ2-2|12|.|TRBV6-1|.
CASTLGVGELFF
TGCGCCAGCACGCTCGGTGTCGGGGAGCTGTTTTTT
>TRBJ1-1|14|.|TRBV7-2|.
CASSPQGLNTEAFF
TGTGCCAGCAGCCCCCAGGGGCTGAACACTGAAGCTTTCTTT
>TRBJ2-1|18|TRBD2|TRBV27|.
CASRTPPGGLSSYNEQFF
TGTGCCAGCAGGACACCCCCGGGGGGGCTGAGCTCCTACAATGAGCAGTTCTTC
>TRBJ2-5|17|TRBD2|TRBV5-4|.
CASSPGGSGRVQETQYF
TGTGCCAGCAGCCCCGGGGGTAGCGGGAGGGTCCAAGAGACCCAGTACTTC
>TRBJ2-1|12|.|TRBV29-1|.
CSEERSYNEQFF
TGCAGCGAGGAGCGGTCCTACAATGAGCAGTTCTTC
>TRBJ2-7|16|TRBD2|TRBV9|.
CASSVDGGGSLYEQYF
TGTGCCAGCAGCGTAGATGGGGGGGGGTCTCTCTACGAGCAGTACTTC
>TRBJ2-2|17|.|TRBV4-1|.
CASSQVYGGANTGELFF
TGCGCCAGCAGCCAAGTCTACGGCGGAGCGAACACCGGGGAGCTGTTTTTT
>TRBJ2-3|16|.|TRBV4-2|.
CASSQGSASNADTQYF
TGTGCCAGCAGCCAAGGGTCAGCTAGCAACGCAGATACGCAGTATTTT
>TRBJ2-7|19|TRBD2|TRBV5-1|.
CASSLAPGGPIVSSYEQYF
TGCGCCAGCAGCTTGGCACCGGGAGGGCCTATAGTTAGCTCCTACGAGCAGTACTTC
>TRBJ2-5|15|TRBD2|TRBV9|.
CASSVGGGHQETQYF
TGTGCCAGCAGCGTAGGGGGGGGTCACCAAGAGACCCAGTACTTC
>TRBJ2-3|16|TRBD1|TRBV15|once
CATSRDRTGARDTQYF
TGTGCCACCAGCAGAGATCGGACAGGGGCCCGGGATACGCAGTATTTT
>TRBJ1-2|15|.|TRBV7-2|.
CASSLDQASNYGYTF
TGTGCCAGCAGCTTAGACCAGGCGTCTAACTATGGCTACACCTTC
>TRBJ2-7|12|.|TRBV27|.
CASRDRGAEQYF
TGTGCCAGCAGGGACCGGGGGGCCGAGCAGTACTTC
>TRBJ1-1|15|.|TRBV11-3|.
CASSSGGRMNTEAFF
TGTGCCAGCAGCTCTGGGGGCAGGATGAACACTGAAGCTTTCTTT
>TRBJ2-6|15|.|TRBV7-9|.
CASSPTVSGANVLTF
TGTGCCAGCAGCCCAACAGTCTCTGGGGCCAACGTCCTGACTTTC
>TRBJ2-2|18|.|TRBV30|.
CAWSVDVFDGTNTGELFF
TGTGCCTGGAGTGTTGACGTGTTTGACGGGACGAACACCGGGGAGCTGTTTTTT
>TRBJ2-1|16|TRBD2|TRBV4-3|.
CASSPLAGRPYNEQFF
TGCGCCAGCAGCCCCCTAGCGGGCAGACCCTACAATGAGCAGTTCTTC
>TRBJ2-6|16|TRBD1|TRBV23-1|.
CASRHAGQAGANVLTF
TGCGCCAGCAGACACGCCGGACAGGCTGGGGCCAACGTCCTGACTTTC
>TRBJ2-3|15|TRBD1|TRBV2|.
CASSRKRTGTDTQYF
TGTGCCAGCAGCAGAAAAAGGACAGGGACAGATACGCAGTATTTT
>TRBJ1-2|14|TRBD1|TRBV7-9|.
CASRNWTGLNGYTF
TGTGCCAGCAGGAATTGGACAGGGCTAAATGGCTACACCTTC
>TRBJ1-2|14|.|TRBV2|.
CASRGALQDYGYTF
TGTGCCAGCAGGGGGGCCTTACAGGACTATGGCTACACCTTC
>TRBJ2-7|13|.|TRBV25-1|.
CASKWSSGSEQYF
TGTGCCAGCAAATGGAGCTCGGGATCCGAGCAGTACTTC
>TRBJ1-2|12|TRBD1|TRBV30|.
CAWSRDREGYTF
TGTGCCTGGAGTAGGGACAGGGAGGGCTACACCTTC
>TRBJ2-7|14|.|TRBV11-2|.
CASSLAPLGGEQYF
TGTGCCAGCAGCTTAGCCCCCCTAGGCGGTGAGCAGTACTTC
>TRBJ2-1|16|.|TRBV7-2|.
CASSLAGQGLGYEQFF
TGTGCCAGCAGCTTAGCCGGCCAGGGTTTGGGTTATGAGCAGTTCTTC
>TRBJ2-3|12|.|TRBV7-2|.
CASSSSADTQYF
TGTGCCAGCAGCTCCTCTGCAGATACGCAGTATTTT
>TRBJ1-5|16|TRBD1|TRBV30|.
CAWGRGTDSSNQPQHF
TGTGCCTGGGGACGAGGGACAGATTCTAGCAATCAGCCCCAGCATTTT
>TRBJ2-3|15|TRBD2|TRBV27|few
CASSRSSGRTDTQYF
TGTGCCAGCAGCCGGTCTAGCGGGAGAACAGATACGCAGTATTTT
>TRBJ2-1|15|TRBD2|TRBV9|.
CASSVTSGSLVEQFF
TGTGCCAGCAGCGTGACTAGCGGGAGTCTCGTTGAGCAGTTCTTC
>TRBJ2-3|13|.|TRBV19|.
CASTYSSTDTQYF
TGTGCCAGTACGTACAGCAGCACAGATACGCAGTATTTT
>TRBJ2-1|16|.|TRBV6-5|once
CASSYSGSSSYNEQFF
TGTGCCAGCAGTTACTCCGGGTCGAGCTCCTACAATGAGCAGTTCTTC
>TRBJ2-7|16|.|TRBV6-1|.
CASSEGLGGNHYEQYF
TGTGCCAGCAGTGAAGGCCTTGGGGGGAACCACTACGAGCAGTACTTC
>TRBJ2-2|16|TRBD1|TRBV19|.
CASSRPGTVNTGELFF
TGTGCCAGTAGTCGGCCCGGGACAGTGAACACCGGGGAGCTGTTTTTT
>TRBJ1-5|16|TRBD1|TRBV19|.
CASSITGTGTSTPQHF
TGTGCCAGTAGTATAACCGGGACAGGGACTTCGACGCCCCAGCATTTT